One sample yielded the 19 T cell receptor beta chains listed below, sequenced in a study of blood T cell repertoires in COVID-19. TCRdb keeps only in-frame clones here, not all; method: immunoSEQ multiplex PCR. The sample lists 150,000 to 200,000 clones, around 85% occurring once. The sample comprised peripheral blood. Receptors originate from a human donor with active or convalescent COVID-19. The donor label of this sample is uncertain.

This clone was picked up one time. V and J are TRBV3-1 (or the pseudogene TRBV3-2) and TRBJ1-4; 8 nucleotides match TRBD1. Looked up from germline, CDR1 is LGHDT and CDR2 is YNNKEL (reference sequence). The trim removed 5 bases at V and 5 bases at J, leaving 22 bases unmatched. The CDR3 runs 20 residues. CDR3: CASSTTRDRKFPLGNEKLFF. CDR3 DNA: TGTGCCAGCAGCACCACCCGGGACAGGAAATTCCCTTTGGGGAATGAAAAACTGTTTTTT.

The chain uses TRBV11-2 and TRBJ2-5; 7 bases agree with TRBD1. This CDR3 has 14 amino acids. Unmatched junction bases numbered 8, after V lost 3 bases and J lost 7 bases. The germline V gene has CDR1 SGHAT and CDR2 FQNNGV. CDR3 sequence (DNA): TGTGCCAGCAGCTTCGACAGGGTAGAGGCGACCCAGTACTTC. Amino acid sequence: CASSFDRVEATQYF.

This clone has a handful of counts. The chain uses TRBV27 and TRBJ2-2; 14 positions agree with TRBD2. There are 18 residues in the CDR3. V shed 5 bases and J 0 bases; nucleotides not matched to a gene: 5. Germline V gene data show CDR1 as MNHEY and CDR2 as SMNVEV (reference sequence). The CDR3 DNA follows: TGTGCCAGCAGTCCGTGGACTAGCGGGGGGCCGAACACCGGGGAGCTGTTTTTT. This sequence encodes CASSPWTSGGPNTGELFF.

This clone was seen once. J is TRBJ2-1 and V is TRBV6-5; D possibly corresponds to TRBD2 (5 bases). Germline assignment: CDR1 MNHEY and CDR2 SVGAGI. The CDR3 runs 11 residues. Deletions cut 5 bases from V and 13 bases from J, with 12 bases between. For the CDR3, the DNA is TGTGCCAGCAGTAACGGGATGTCACAGTTCTTC. Translated: CASSNGMSQFF.

This chain uses TRBV28 with TRBJ2-5; TRBD2 might be the D (5 bases). V was trimmed by 3 bases and J by 1 base, leaving 12 bases between them. CDR1 and CDR2 from the germline V gene are MDHEN and SYDVKM. CDR3 length: 15 residues. CDR3 region: CASSFLRTFQETQYF. The CDR3 coding sequence is TGTGCCAGCAGTTTTTTGCGGACTTTCCAAGAGACCCAGTACTTC.

DNA for the CDR3: TGTGCCAGCAGCCAAGATCAGGGACTCCGGTCGCAGTATTTT. Translating gives CASSQDQGLRSQYF. The chain links TRBV3-1 (or the pseudogene TRBV3-2) to TRBJ2-3, with D possibly TRBD2 on 6 matching bases. Germline values: CDR1 LGHDT, CDR2 YNNKEL (reference sequence). V shed 0 bases and J shed 10 bases, with 14 bases lying between them. This CDR3 has 14 residues.

The gene calls are TRBV25-1 and TRBJ2-3; TRBD2 agrees at 8 bases. This CDR3 has 16 residues. Germline V gene data show CDR1 as MGHDK and CDR2 as SYGVNS. The J segment lost 2 bases and the V segment lost 3 bases, leaving 7 bases of the junction unmatched. In DNA, the CDR3 is TGTGCCAGCAGTGATAGAGGTAGCGGGAACACAGATACGCAGTATTTT. Its translation: CASSDRGSGNTDTQYF.

This clone appeared a few times. The CDR3 DNA follows: TGTGCCAGCAGCCAAAAACAGGATAGCAATCAGCCCCAGCATTTT. The encoded protein is CASSQKQDSNQPQHF. The chain joins TRBV4-2 to TRBJ1-5; tentative D call: TRBD1 (5 bases). The germline gives CDR1 LGHNA, CDR2 YNFKEQ. Trimming left V 2 bases short and J 0 bases short, with 8 bases between. The CDR3 is 15 amino acids.

This chain links TRBV29-1 with TRBJ1-4; 7 bases map to TRBD1. The J segment lost 0 bases and the V segment lost 6 bases, leaving 10 bases of the junction unmatched. This CDR3 has 16 amino acids. Germline lookup yields CDR1 SQVTM and CDR2 ANQGSEA. The CDR3 bases are TGCAGCGTCGTAGGGACAGAAATTGCAACTAATGAAAAACTGTTTTTT. Its translation is CSVVGTEIATNEKLFF. The whole variable domain, filled in from reference TRBV29-1 and TRBJ1-4, reads SAVISQKPSRDICQRGTSLTIQCQVDSQVTMMFWYRQQPGQSLTLIATANQGSEATYESGFVIDKFPISRPNLTFSTLTVSNMSPEDSSIYLCSVVGTEIATNEKLFFGSGTQLSVL.

V and J are TRBV7-9 and TRBJ1-2; possibly TRBD1 for D (6 bases). Trimming removed 4 bases from V and 4 bases from J, with 16 bases in between. This CDR3 has 15 residues. Germline V gene sequence: CDR1 SEHNR, CDR2 FQNEAQ (reference sequence). CDR3 bases: TGTGCCAGCAGCTACTCCCATGGACAGCTCTATGGCTACACCTTC. Amino acid sequence: CASSYSHGQLYGYTF. Combining the CDR3 with reference TRBV7-9 and TRBJ1-2 gives the whole variable domain DTGVSQNPRHKITKRGQNVTFRCDPISEHNRLYWYRQTLGQGPEFLTYFQNEAQLEKSRLLSDRFSAERPKGSFSTLEIQRTEQGDSAMYLCASSYSHGQLYGYTFGSGTRLTVV.

This clone has only a few counts. The rearrangement links TRBV5-5 to TRBJ2-7, with TRBD1 as a possible D gene (5 bases). V lost 4 bases and J 0 bases, leaving 14 bases between the germline ends. This CDR3 contains 15 residues. Germline V CDR1 and CDR2: SGHKS, YYEKEE (reference sequence). CDR3 amino acids: CASSPPGHLSYEQYF. As DNA, the CDR3 is TGTGCCAGCAGCCCCCCCGGACACCTCTCCTACGAGCAGTACTTC.

V is TRBV3-1 (or the pseudogene TRBV3-2) and J is TRBJ2-7; D unresolved. CDR1 is LGHDT, CDR2 YNNKEL, per germline (reference sequence). CDR3 length: 12 residues. Trimming removed 1 base at V and 7 bases at J, with 8 bases between. The CDR3 coding sequence is TGTGCCAGCAGCCAAGTCAGTGCTGAGCAGTACTTC. This encodes CASSQVSAEQYF.

The chain couples TRBV27 to TRBJ1-1; D call uncertain. The CDR3 consists of 14 residues. CDR1 is MNHEY and CDR2 is SMNVEV in the germline V gene (reference sequence). Trimming stripped 8 bases from V and 0 bases from J, with 13 bases between. CDR3 DNA: TGTGCCAGCCTCAGAGAGGGCATGAACACTGAAGCTTTCTTT. As protein: CASLREGMNTEAFF.

The chain combines TRBV2 with TRBJ2-7, with 10 bases that match TRBD2. This CDR3 has 15 amino acids. Germline V gene sequence: CDR1 SNHLY, CDR2 FYNNEI. Trimming took 9 bases from V and 6 from J; bases not matched to a gene: 14. The CDR3 sequence is CASSGRPPLSSEQYF. The CDR3 DNA sequence: TGTGCCAGTAGCGGGAGGCCCCCCTTGAGTTCCGAGCAGTACTTC.

This chain links TRBV13 with TRBJ2-2; no firm D call. The CDR3 has 17 residues. CDR1 and CDR2 (germline): PRHDT, FYEKMQ (reference sequence). The V and J ends lost 0 bases and 2 bases respectively, with 13 bases between them. The CDR3 DNA sequence: TGTGCCAGCAGCTTAGGCCAGTTTGGCTCAAACACCGGGGAGCTGTTTTTT. It translates to CASSLGQFGSNTGELFF.

The CDR3 reads CASSPTGIRTEAFF. The CDR3 region has the DNA TGTGCCAGCTCCCCGACAGGGATCAGGACTGAAGCTTTCTTT. V is TRBV18 and J is TRBJ1-1, with TRBD1 matching 7 bases. This CDR3 region has 14 residues. J gave up 5 bases and V 6 bases, and 9 bases lay outside the gene matches. The germline CDR1 and CDR2 sequences are KGHSH and LQKENI.

Regarding this clone: This CDR3 is also generated by other DNA sequences in the sample. The chain has TRBV18 and TRBJ2-7; 7 bases match TRBD2. Per germline, CDR1 KGHSH and CDR2 LQKENI. V lost 1 base and J lost 0; bases outside the gene matches: 0. This CDR3 is built from 14 residues. CDR3 in DNA: TGTGCCAGCTCACCACGGGAGGGCTCCTACGAGCAGTACTTC. This translates into CASSPREGSYEQYF. The complete variable domain, with remaining parts taken from reference TRBV18 and TRBJ2-7, reads NAGVMQNPRHLVRRRGQEARLRCSPMKGHSHVYWYRQLPEEGLKFMVYLQKENIIDESGMPKERFSAEFPKEGPSILRIQQVVRGDSAAYFCASSPREGSYEQYFGPGTRLTVT.

This clone came up once. J is TRBJ1-1 and V is TRBV7-2; D remains ambiguous. The ends were cut back, 1 base at V and 0 bases at J, with 6 bases in the middle. Germline CDR1 SGHTA, CDR2 FQGNSA. The CDR3 is made up of 14 amino acids. CDR3 residues: CASSLGRMNTEAFF. In DNA, the CDR3 is TGTGCCAGCAGCTTAGGCAGAATGAACACTGAAGCTTTCTTT.

Written as DNA, the CDR3 is TGTGCCAGCAGTTCGGATAGCGGACAAGAGACCCAGTACTTC. This gives the protein CASSSDSGQETQYF. The chain carries TRBV27 and TRBJ2-5; D may be TRBD2 (6 bases). The germline CDR1 and CDR2 sequences are MNHEY and SMNVEV (reference sequence). V dropped 4 bases and J dropped 2 bases, with 11 bases sitting between them. The CDR3 has 14 amino acids.